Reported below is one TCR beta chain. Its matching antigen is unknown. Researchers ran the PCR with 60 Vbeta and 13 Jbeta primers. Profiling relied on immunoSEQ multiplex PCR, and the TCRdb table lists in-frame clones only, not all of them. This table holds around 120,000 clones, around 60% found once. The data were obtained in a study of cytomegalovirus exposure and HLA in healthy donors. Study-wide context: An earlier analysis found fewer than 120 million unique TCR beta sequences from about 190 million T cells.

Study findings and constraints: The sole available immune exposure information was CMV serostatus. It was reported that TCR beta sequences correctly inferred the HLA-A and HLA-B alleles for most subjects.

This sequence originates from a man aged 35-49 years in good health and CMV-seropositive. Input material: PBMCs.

CDR3 bases: TGTGCCAGCAGCAGAACTAGCGGGAGGAGGAGTGAGCAGTTCTTC. Its translation is CASSRTSGRRSEQFF. The gene calls are TRBV9 and TRBJ2-1, with TRBD2 identical over 12 bases. This CDR3 comprises 15 residues. The J segment lost 9 bases and the V segment lost 4 bases, leaving 8 bases of the junction unmatched. Germline V lookup: CDR1 SGDLS, CDR2 YYNGEE.